Presented here are 27 T cell receptor beta chains from one specimen sequenced in a study of OX40 agonist ivuxolimab in advanced cancers. Repertoires were generated with immunoSEQ multiplex PCR, while TCRdb's copy carries only in-frame clones and drops some. Of about 27,000 clones detected, around 83% appear once; the ten largest clones hold over 20%. Sequences were derived from CD4+ or CD8+ T cells sorted from blood, sampled in a trial of the OX40 agonist ivuxolimab. These TCRs come from an adult with an advanced solid tumor such as melanoma, head and neck, liver or kidney cancer.

The J gene is TRBJ2-7, the V gene TRBV6-5; D is tentatively TRBD1 or TRBD2 (5 bases each). Germline V gives CDR1 MNHEY, CDR2 SVGAGI. Between the trimmed V and J ends, which lost 4 bases and 6 bases, there was a span of 10 bases. The CDR3 extends over 12 amino acids. The CDR3 DNA is TGTGCCAGCAGTTCACCGAGGGGCGAGCAGTACTTC. Its translation is CASSSPRGEQYF.

V usage is TRBV6-5 and J usage is TRBJ2-5, with 12 bases aligning to TRBD1. V dropped 4 bases and J dropped 3; count of bases not matched to a gene: 6. This CDR3 contains 16 residues. From germline, CDR1 is MNHEY and CDR2 SVGAGI. The CDR3 DNA is TGTGCCAGCAGTTCAACCGGGACAGGGGGCGAAGAGACCCAGTACTTC. Translating it yields CASSSTGTGGEETQYF.

The genes are TRBV27 and TRBJ2-2, with 9 nucleotides matching TRBD1. The junction had 1 base not matched to a gene; V was cut back by 3 bases and J by 5 bases. This CDR3 is built from 14 residues. In germline, CDR1 is MNHEY, CDR2 SMNVEV (reference sequence). CDR3 amino acids: CASSFGTGTGELFF. The CDR3 DNA follows: TGTGCCAGCAGTTTCGGGACAGGGACCGGGGAGCTGTTTTTT.

This chain links TRBV6-5 with TRBJ1-2; a weak D match, TRBD1 (6 bases). From germline, CDR1 is MNHEY and CDR2 SVGAGI. The CDR3 has 14 residues. Trimming cost V 0 bases and J 5 bases, with 10 bases left between them. The CDR3 protein is CASSYSQGGYGYTF. The CDR3, as DNA: TGTGCCAGCAGTTACTCTCAAGGGGGGTATGGCTACACCTTC.

This clone was counted once. This chain joins TRBV7-6 and TRBJ2-3, with TRBD2 matching 7 bases. The ends lost 0 bases at V and 6 bases at J; junction bases unmatched: 9. The CDR3 has 16 residues. The germline CDR1 and CDR2 sequences are SGHVS and FNYEAQ. In nucleotides, the CDR3 is TGTGCCAGCAGCTTAGCTGTGGCGGGGGTATCGGATACGCAGTATTTT. Translation gives CASSLAVAGVSDTQYF.

The CDR3 sequence: CASSLTGTSTDTQYF. The DNA for the CDR3 is TGTGCCAGCAGCTTAACTGGGACTAGCACAGATACGCAGTATTTT. The chain links TRBV7-3 to TRBJ2-3; possible D gene TRBD2, 6 bases. V lost 0 bases to trimming and J lost 0 bases, with 7 bases between them. Per the germline V gene, CDR1 is SGHTA and CDR2 is FQGTGA. This CDR3 has 15 amino acids. Looking up the rest from reference TRBV7-3 and TRBJ2-3 gives the full variable domain: GAGVSQTPSNKVTEKGKYVELRCDPISGHTALYWYRQSLGQGPEFLIYFQGTGAADDSGLPNDRFFAVRPEGSVSTLKIQRTERGDSAVYLCASSLTGTSTDTQYFGPGTRLTVL.

This chain links TRBV7-3 with TRBJ2-1; 11 nucleotides agree with TRBD2. V shed 3 bases, J shed 6 bases, and the junction held 4 bases outside the gene matches. CDR1 SGHTA and CDR2 FQGTGA come from the germline V gene. CDR3 length equals 15 residues. Here the CDR3 reads CASSFSGGALNEQFF. In DNA, the CDR3 is TGTGCCAGCAGCTTTAGCGGGGGGGCCCTCAATGAGCAGTTCTTC.

The chain couples TRBV2 to TRBJ2-5, with D hard to call. The DNA end lines up better with TRBJ2-7; the J call may be wrong. The CDR3 runs 10 residues. From germline, CDR1 is SNHLY and CDR2 FYNNEI. In DNA form, the CDR3 reads TGTGCCAGACGGATTTACGAGCAGTACTTC. It codes for CARRIYEQYF.

CDR3 bases: TGCGCCAGCAGCTTGGGGCAGTACTACGAGCAGTACTTC. Protein: CASSLGQYYEQYF. The V gene is TRBV5-1, the J gene TRBJ2-7, with unresolved D. This CDR3 spans 13 amino acids. Germline V gene lookup returns CDR1 SGHRS and CDR2 YFSETQ. Trimming left V 0 bases short and J 3 bases short, with 7 bases between.

This chain joins TRBV29-1 and TRBJ2-2; perhaps TRBD2 as D (5 bases). The CDR3 consists of 15 residues. CDR1 is SQVTM, CDR2 ANQGSEA, per germline. Trimming shortened V by 0 bases and J by 5 bases, and 13 bases separated the two germline ends. The CDR3 nucleotides read TGCAGCGTTGAAGATTTAAGTGGGGAGACCGGGGAGCTGTTTTTT. It yields the protein CSVEDLSGETGELFF.

The V gene is TRBV5-4, the J gene TRBJ1-5; D unclear. V lost 9 bases, J lost 5 bases, and 15 bases lay in between. CDR1 and CDR2 (germline): SGHNT, YYREEE (reference sequence). The CDR3 runs to 13 residues. The CDR3 DNA follows: TGTGCCACCTCCATCAGTCCGGATCAGCCCCAGCATTTT. This gives the protein CATSISPDQPQHF.

The J gene is TRBJ2-1, the V gene TRBV7-3; D is unresolved. In germline, CDR1 is SGHTA, CDR2 FQGTGA. The CDR3 runs 14 residues. V dropped 1 base and J dropped 4 bases, with 8 bases sitting between them. In DNA, the CDR3 is TGTGCCAGCAGCTTAATAGGCCAGTACAATGAGCAGTTCTTC. Protein sequence: CASSLIGQYNEQFF.

This clone was detected only a few times. The chain uses TRBV9 and TRBJ2-2; D unclear. The CDR3 runs 13 residues. Germline V gene lookup returns CDR1 SGDLS and CDR2 YYNGEE. V was cut by 0 bases and J by 2 bases, with 2 bases left in between. The CDR3 sequence is CASSVENTGELFF. CDR3 nucleotides: TGTGCCAGCAGCGTAGAAAACACCGGGGAGCTGTTTTTT.

This clone was detected only a few times. This chain joins TRBV6-5 and TRBJ2-3; 10 bases line up with TRBD1. The CDR3 runs 15 residues. Trimming cost V 5 bases and J 5 bases; bases outside gene matches: 7. Germline V gives CDR1 MNHEY, CDR2 SVGAGI. CDR3 sequence: CASSLPGTGVDTQYF. CDR3 DNA: TGTGCCAGCAGTCTCCCCGGGACAGGGGTAGATACGCAGTATTTT.

This chain uses TRBV28 with TRBJ2-1; perhaps TRBD2 as D (6 bases). V was clipped by 4 bases and J by 6 bases, with 10 bases between them. The CDR3 totals 13 residues. CDR1 MDHEN and CDR2 SYDVKM come from the germline V gene. This CDR3 reads CASSWTIGNEQFF. The CDR3 coding sequence is TGTGCCAGCAGTTGGACTATTGGCAATGAGCAGTTCTTC.

V gene TRBV9 combines with J gene TRBJ2-7, with D uncertain. The CDR3 covers 13 residues. Per the germline V gene, CDR1 is SGDLS and CDR2 is YYNGEE. Trimming shortened V by 4 bases and J by 7 bases, and 15 bases separated the two germline ends. The CDR3: CASSPSLGGEQYF. DNA of the CDR3: TGTGCCAGCAGCCCAAGCCTAGGTGGAGAGCAGTACTTC.

Points on this clone: The sample has other DNA sequences that encode this CDR3 too. V and J are TRBV5-1 and TRBJ1-1, with unresolved D. Trimming cost V 0 bases and J 2 bases, with 8 bases left between them. Germline CDR1 SGHRS, CDR2 YFSETQ. This CDR3 is 14 amino acids long. The CDR3 is CASSLGVLNTEAFF. CDR3 nucleotide sequence: TGCGCCAGCAGCTTGGGGGTGCTTAACACTGAAGCTTTCTTT.

The chain links TRBV27 to TRBJ2-7; a weak D match, TRBD1 (5 bases). This CDR3 has 15 amino acids. CDR1 is MNHEY and CDR2 is SMNVEV in the germline V gene (reference sequence). V was clipped by 0 bases and J by 5 bases, with 14 bases between them. The CDR3 protein is CASSLSAGHTHEQYF. In DNA, the CDR3 is TGTGCCAGCAGTTTATCCGCAGGGCACACCCACGAGCAGTACTTC.

This clone has only a few counts. The chain joins TRBV6-1 to TRBJ2-7; possibly TRBD1 for D (5 bases). Germline V gene sequence: CDR1 MNHNS, CDR2 SASEGT. V lost 7 bases and J 3 bases, leaving 13 bases between the germline ends. The length of the CDR3 is 13 residues. Here the CDR3 reads CASTPRQGYEQYF. The CDR3 nucleotides are TGTGCCAGCACCCCCAGGCAGGGCTACGAGCAGTACTTC.

This clone occurred once. The chain joins TRBV5-4 to TRBJ1-2; 9 bases align to TRBD1. This CDR3 has 14 residues. Germline assignment: CDR1 SGHNT and CDR2 YYREEE (reference sequence). The trim removed 4 bases at V and 4 bases at J, leaving 5 bases unmatched. This CDR3 reads CASSPYRGPYGYTF. CDR3 bases: TGTGCCAGCAGCCCCTACAGGGGGCCCTATGGCTACACCTTC.

This chain joins TRBV4-1 and TRBJ2-1; D uncertain. Trimming shortened V by 4 bases and J by 3 bases, and 31 bases separated the two germline ends. Germline V gene data show CDR1 as MGHRA and CDR2 as YSYEKL. The length of the CDR3 is 21 residues. DNA of the CDR3: TGCGCCAGCAGCCCCTCCCCTATCGGCCTGGGTTCCGGCAGGAACTACAATGAGCAGTTCTTC. Amino acid sequence: CASSPSPIGLGSGRNYNEQFF.

The J gene is TRBJ1-1, the V gene TRBV5-3; the D gene is possibly TRBD1 (5 bases). TRBV5-3 falls under the ORF class, with uncertain function. V lost 2 bases and J 4 bases, leaving 12 bases between the germline ends. The CDR3 contains 14 residues. This chain's CDR3 is CARSLRGSSTEAFF. In DNA, the CDR3 is TGTGCCAGAAGCTTAAGGGGCTCGAGCACTGAAGCTTTCTTT.

The V gene is TRBV10-3, the J gene TRBJ2-2; 7 bases fit TRBD2. CDR1 and CDR2 (germline): ENHRY, SYGVKD. The CDR3 is made up of 14 amino acids. The V and J ends lost 5 bases and 3 bases, in that order; junction bases with no gene match: 3. The CDR3: CAISSGAYTGELFF. CDR3 DNA sequence: TGTGCCATCAGTAGCGGGGCGTACACCGGGGAGCTGTTTTTT.

V is TRBV15 and J is TRBJ2-2; the D gene is possibly TRBD2 (6 bases). Germline V gene lookup returns CDR1 LNHNV and CDR2 YYDKDF (reference sequence). Trimming shortened V by 0 bases and J by 5 bases, and 13 bases separated the two germline ends. The length of the CDR3 is 16 residues. The CDR3 here is CATSREARGGTGELFF. For the CDR3, the DNA is TGTGCCACCAGCAGAGAGGCGCGGGGCGGGACCGGGGAGCTGTTTTTT. Combining the CDR3 with reference TRBV15 and TRBJ2-2 gives the whole variable domain DAMVIQNPRYQVTQFGKPVTLSCSQTLNHNVMYWYQQKSSQAPKLLFHYYDKDFNNEADTPDNFQSRRPNTSFCFLDIRSPGLGDTAMYLCATSREARGGTGELFFGEGSRLTVL.

For this clone: One end of the junction does not line up with germline, which may come from a read error. The chain employs TRBV7-6 and TRBJ1-5; D is unclear. The CDR3 extends over 11 amino acids. Looked up from germline, CDR1 is SGHVS and CDR2 is FNYEAQ. The CDR3 region is CASRSLWPQHF. The CDR3, as DNA: TGTGCTAGCAGGTCCCTGTGGCCCCAGCATTTT. Combining the CDR3 with reference TRBV7-6 and TRBJ1-5 gives the whole variable domain GAGVSQSPRYKVTKRGQDVALRCDPISGHVSLYWYRQALGQGPEFLTYFNYEAQQDKSGLPNDRFSAERPEGSISTLTIQRTEQRDSAMYRCASRSLWPQHFGDGTRLSIL.

This chain links TRBV28 with TRBJ1-1; D may be TRBD1 (6 bases). Germline V lookup: CDR1 MDHEN, CDR2 SYDVKM. V was pared by 6 bases and J by 3 bases, with 14 bases between. The CDR3 runs 14 residues. CDR3 sequence (DNA): TGTGCCAGCAGGGAAACAGGGATGGACACTGAAGCTTTCTTT. It encodes CASRETGMDTEAFF.

The V gene is TRBV19, the J gene TRBJ2-7; 8 bases align to TRBD2. After removal of 4 bases from V and 4 bases from J, the junction contained 6 bases not matched to a gene. The CDR3 has 14 amino acids. Germline values: CDR1 LNHDA, CDR2 SQIVND (reference sequence). CDR3 sequence: CASSTGGPGYEQYF. CDR3 nucleotides: TGTGCCAGTAGTACGGGAGGGCCTGGATACGAGCAGTACTTC.